What follows are 13 T cell receptor beta chains derived from one specimen sequenced in a study of sequential checkpoint blockade in melanoma. The assay was immunoSEQ multiplex PCR, and TCRdb's table has in-frame clones only and misses some. The table records about 10,000 clones, approximately 22% of them present only once. Stated treatment: randomized to nivolumab then ipilimumab (arm A) or the reverse (arm B). The material was tumor tissue (inferred from file names), obtained from a patient given nivolumab and ipilimumab in sequence. The receptors derive from a human donor with melanoma.

The chain carries TRBV19 and TRBJ1-2, with D perhaps TRBD1 (5 bases). This CDR3 spans 16 amino acids. CDR1 is LNHDA and CDR2 is SQIVND in the germline V gene (reference sequence). V lost 5 bases to trimming and J lost 0 bases, with 16 bases between them. Written as DNA, the CDR3 is TGTGCCAGTAGTTTTCCGACAGACCAAGCTAACTATGGCTACACCTTC. It encodes CASSFPTDQANYGYTF. Complete variable domain (other parts from reference TRBV19 and TRBJ1-2): DGGITQSPKYLFRKEGQNVTLSCEQNLNHDAMYWYRQDPGQGLRLIYYSQIVNDFQKGDIAEGYSVSREKKESFPLTVTSAQKNPTAFYLCASSFPTDQANYGYTFGSGTRLTVV.

This clone was observed a handful of times. Here the CDR3 reads CASRALGWRRFYEQYV. The CDR3 DNA reads as TGTGCCAGCAGAGCGCTAGGGTGGAGGCGCTTCTACGAGCAGTACGTC. The chain links TRBV6-7 to TRBJ2-7; the D gene is possibly TRBD2 (5 bases). TRBV6-7 is an open reading frame, and its role is uncertain. The germline V and J ends were trimmed by 6 bases and 3 bases, with 21 bases remaining between them. The CDR3 runs 16 residues.

The rearrangement uses TRBV11-3 and TRBJ2-1, with D perhaps TRBD1 or TRBD2 (6 bases each). Deletions cut 5 bases from V and 9 bases from J, with 20 bases between. Germline CDR1 reads SGHNT; CDR2 reads YENEEA. The CDR3 runs 15 residues. CDR3 coding DNA: TGTGCCAGCAGCCTAGGGCCGCCAGGGGAGGCTGAGCAGTTCTTC. It yields the protein CASSLGPPGEAEQFF.

The chain recombines TRBV6-8 with TRBJ1-6; perhaps TRBD1 as D (5 bases). Germline V gives CDR1 MNHGY, CDR2 SAAAGT. The CDR3 sequence is 15 residues long. Trimming took off 8 bases at V and 0 bases at J, with 11 bases between the two ends. The CDR3 DNA follows: TGTGCCAGCGGTGGAAGGGGCTCCTATAATTCACCCCTCCACTTT. Translated, it gives CASGGRGSYNSPLHF.

J is TRBJ2-5 and V is TRBV5-1; 13 bases align to TRBD2. V was clipped by 1 base and J by 5 bases; unmatched bases: 5. CDR3 length: 16 residues. The germline V gene has CDR1 SGHRS and CDR2 YFSETQ. This chain's CDR3 is CASSLTSGGVAETQYF. CDR3 nucleotide sequence: TGCGCCAGCAGCTTGACTAGCGGGGGGGTTGCTGAGACCCAGTACTTC. Full variable domain (missing parts from reference TRBV5-1 and TRBJ2-5): KAGVTQTPRYLIKTRGQQVTLSCSPISGHRSVSWYQQTPGQGLQFLFEYFSETQRNKGNFPGRFSGRQFSNSRSEMNVSTLELGDSALYLCASSLTSGGVAETQYFGPGTRLLVL.

The DNA for the CDR3 is TGTGCCAGCAGTGAAAGGACAGGGCCCATCGCCGAGCAGTACTTC. It specifies CASSERTGPIAEQYF. The chain combines TRBV25-1 with TRBJ2-7, with TRBD1 matching over 8 bases. Germline CDR1 MGHDK, CDR2 SYGVNS. The CDR3 has 15 amino acids. Trimming removed 2 bases from V and 6 bases from J; junction bases left unmatched: 9.

The J gene is TRBJ1-2, the V gene TRBV16; unclear D gene. Germline CDR1 and CDR2: KGHSY and FQNENV. The CDR3 runs 13 residues. Trimming removed 5 bases at V and 4 bases at J, with 11 bases between. Here the CDR3 reads CASSVRKTYGYTF. The CDR3, as DNA: TGTGCCAGCAGCGTTAGAAAGACCTATGGCTACACCTTC.

This sequence joins TRBV23-1 and TRBJ2-7, with D possibly TRBD1 on 5 matching bases. TRBV23-1 is given ORF status, its function remaining uncertain. CDR3 length: 15 residues. Trimming shortened V by 0 bases and J by 4 bases, and 13 bases separated the two germline ends. In DNA, the CDR3 is TGCGCCAGCAGTCAATCGAAAGGACAAGATTACGAGCAGTACGTC. Encoded protein: CASSQSKGQDYEQYV.

This clone showed up many times. This chain links TRBV11-3 with TRBJ1-2; tentatively, D is TRBD1 (6 bases). V gave up 5 bases and J gave up 8 bases, with 18 bases separating them. This CDR3 has 14 amino acids. Germline-derived CDR1 and CDR2 are SGHNT and YENEEA. The CDR3 DNA reads as TGTGCCAGCAGCGTTTTCTCAGGGGTTCAAGGCTACACCTTC. Translating gives CASSVFSGVQGYTF. Combining the CDR3 with reference TRBV11-3 and TRBJ1-2 gives the whole variable domain EAGVVQSPRYKIIEKKQPVAFWCNPISGHNTLYWYLQNLGQGPELLIRYENEEAVDDSQLPKDRFSAERLKGVDSTLKIQPAELGDSAVYLCASSVFSGVQGYTFGSGTRLTVV.

The chain links TRBV29-1 to TRBJ1-5; 8 bases are shared with TRBD1. V was clipped by 7 bases and J by 6 bases; unmatched bases: 11. The CDR3 contains 14 residues. CDR1 is SQVTM and CDR2 is ANQGSEA in the germline V gene. The CDR3 DNA follows: TGCAGCGGTAAGAGGACAGGGCCAGCTCAGCCCCAGCATTTT. Translation: CSGKRTGPAQPQHF.

This sequence joins TRBV12-5 and TRBJ2-7; 9 bases fit TRBD1. This CDR3 is 18 amino acids long. Germline-derived CDR1 and CDR2 are LGHNT and FRNRAP. Germline trimming cut 7 bases from V and 0 bases from J; bases unmatched to any gene: 16. The DNA for the CDR3 is TGTGCTAGTGCCCTCTCGGACAGGGGCCCCGTCAACTCCTACGAGCAGTACTTC. Its translation: CASALSDRGPVNSYEQYF.

This chain connects TRBV6-8 to TRBJ2-5, with D possibly being TRBD2 (5 bases). The V end was cut by 5 bases, the J end by 1 base, with 26 bases between. Germline V lookup: CDR1 MNHGY, CDR2 SAAAGT. The CDR3 is made up of 19 amino acids. The CDR3 sequence is CASSGQTRVWGAPQETQYF. In nucleotides, the CDR3 is TGTGCCAGCAGTGGGCAAACTCGGGTCTGGGGAGCACCCCAAGAGACCCAGTACTTC.

This rearrangement joins TRBV18 to TRBJ2-1; TRBD2 matches at 10 bases. Germline V gene lookup returns CDR1 KGHSH and CDR2 LQKENI. The CDR3 loop spans 19 amino acids. After removal of 0 bases from V and 3 bases from J, the junction contained 11 bases not matched to a gene. The CDR3 DNA reads as TGTGCCAGCTCACCACCCATAGCGGGGGGCCGGGAACTCTACAATGAGCAGTTCTTC. The encoded protein is CASSPPIAGGRELYNEQFF. Looking up the rest from reference TRBV18 and TRBJ2-1 gives the full variable domain: NAGVMQNPRHLVRRRGQEARLRCSPMKGHSHVYWYRQLPEEGLKFMVYLQKENIIDESGMPKERFSAEFPKEGPSILRIQQVVRGDSAAYFCASSPPIAGGRELYNEQFFGPGTRLTVL.